What follows is one T cell receptor (beta chain) and its context. Its antigen is unknown. No much larger clone is present one base from it, and per-base qualities are unavailable. The data derive from a study of blood T cell repertoires in COVID-19 (dated by TCRdb to 2020 to 2022). Study-level background: Samples covering the acute and convalescent phases of COVID-19 were provided by collaborators in the United States, Italy and Spain. Sample metadata almost always included a de-identified subject ID, COVID-19 status, age in years and sex. The material from the prospective study consisted of cDNA or gDNA derived from T cells, B-cell-depleted T cells, or PBMCs. Deeply sampled blood TCRbeta repertoires from subjects exposed to, actively infected with, or recovered from COVID-19 were included in the dataset. The repertoires were released in a freely available public database intended as a resource for research on the immune response to SARS-CoV-2. HLA class I and class II types, where available, came from metadata supplied by the sample provider rather than from assay-based typing. The samples were drawn from two sources: the first 160 participants of the ongoing ImmuneRACE study, and 1,000 to 1,500 subjects contributed by 6 global collaborators. What the authors observed across the whole study: The quantity of clinical and demographic metadata differed by source and by participant and was supplied without curation.

Trimming removed 2 bases from V and 6 bases from J, leaving 14 bases between the germline ends. The germline V gene provides CDR1 SGHRS and CDR2 YFSETQ. The CDR3 spans 15 residues, from the cysteine through the phenylalanine. This entry keeps only the CDR3 DNA: 45 bases, framed from base 1. TCRbeta CDR3 regions were amplified from genomic DNA by means of the immunoSEQ Assay, a bias-controlled multiplex PCR. As for the authors' bioinformatics: The number of nucleated cells in each sample was estimated by amplification of reference gene primers within the assay. To quantify the absolute abundance of each unique TCRbeta CDR3 rearrangement, sequence reads were collapsed and filtered. For each sample, productive Simpson clonality was calculated as the square root of Simpson's diversity index over productive rearrangements. Imported from immuneACCESS, the table was reduced by TCRdb to in-frame sequences with V and J called. These copies leave out some clones; in studies compared against another copy, an unresolved V gene accounts for under half, and the cause of the remainder is not known. That table furnishes V, J and clone size, whereas the DNA furnished D and trimming. A total of about 160,000 clones appear in this sample, 82% of them only once. In total, the top ten clones hold 10% of the sample.

Collaborating institutions collected whole blood in K2EDTA tubes following their own protocols. For TCRbeta analysis, collaborators shipped samples in one of three forms: frozen whole blood, isolated PBMCs, or DNA extracted from either of those sample types. Sequenced input: peripheral blood. The chain uses TRBV5-1 and TRBJ1-4; no D segment can be confidently identified. The source is a woman of 80 years or more with active or convalescent COVID-19. The DNA is TGCGCCAGCAGCTTAGGAGGACCGATGGATGAAAAACTGTTTTTT. Its protein product is CASSLGGPMDEKLFF.